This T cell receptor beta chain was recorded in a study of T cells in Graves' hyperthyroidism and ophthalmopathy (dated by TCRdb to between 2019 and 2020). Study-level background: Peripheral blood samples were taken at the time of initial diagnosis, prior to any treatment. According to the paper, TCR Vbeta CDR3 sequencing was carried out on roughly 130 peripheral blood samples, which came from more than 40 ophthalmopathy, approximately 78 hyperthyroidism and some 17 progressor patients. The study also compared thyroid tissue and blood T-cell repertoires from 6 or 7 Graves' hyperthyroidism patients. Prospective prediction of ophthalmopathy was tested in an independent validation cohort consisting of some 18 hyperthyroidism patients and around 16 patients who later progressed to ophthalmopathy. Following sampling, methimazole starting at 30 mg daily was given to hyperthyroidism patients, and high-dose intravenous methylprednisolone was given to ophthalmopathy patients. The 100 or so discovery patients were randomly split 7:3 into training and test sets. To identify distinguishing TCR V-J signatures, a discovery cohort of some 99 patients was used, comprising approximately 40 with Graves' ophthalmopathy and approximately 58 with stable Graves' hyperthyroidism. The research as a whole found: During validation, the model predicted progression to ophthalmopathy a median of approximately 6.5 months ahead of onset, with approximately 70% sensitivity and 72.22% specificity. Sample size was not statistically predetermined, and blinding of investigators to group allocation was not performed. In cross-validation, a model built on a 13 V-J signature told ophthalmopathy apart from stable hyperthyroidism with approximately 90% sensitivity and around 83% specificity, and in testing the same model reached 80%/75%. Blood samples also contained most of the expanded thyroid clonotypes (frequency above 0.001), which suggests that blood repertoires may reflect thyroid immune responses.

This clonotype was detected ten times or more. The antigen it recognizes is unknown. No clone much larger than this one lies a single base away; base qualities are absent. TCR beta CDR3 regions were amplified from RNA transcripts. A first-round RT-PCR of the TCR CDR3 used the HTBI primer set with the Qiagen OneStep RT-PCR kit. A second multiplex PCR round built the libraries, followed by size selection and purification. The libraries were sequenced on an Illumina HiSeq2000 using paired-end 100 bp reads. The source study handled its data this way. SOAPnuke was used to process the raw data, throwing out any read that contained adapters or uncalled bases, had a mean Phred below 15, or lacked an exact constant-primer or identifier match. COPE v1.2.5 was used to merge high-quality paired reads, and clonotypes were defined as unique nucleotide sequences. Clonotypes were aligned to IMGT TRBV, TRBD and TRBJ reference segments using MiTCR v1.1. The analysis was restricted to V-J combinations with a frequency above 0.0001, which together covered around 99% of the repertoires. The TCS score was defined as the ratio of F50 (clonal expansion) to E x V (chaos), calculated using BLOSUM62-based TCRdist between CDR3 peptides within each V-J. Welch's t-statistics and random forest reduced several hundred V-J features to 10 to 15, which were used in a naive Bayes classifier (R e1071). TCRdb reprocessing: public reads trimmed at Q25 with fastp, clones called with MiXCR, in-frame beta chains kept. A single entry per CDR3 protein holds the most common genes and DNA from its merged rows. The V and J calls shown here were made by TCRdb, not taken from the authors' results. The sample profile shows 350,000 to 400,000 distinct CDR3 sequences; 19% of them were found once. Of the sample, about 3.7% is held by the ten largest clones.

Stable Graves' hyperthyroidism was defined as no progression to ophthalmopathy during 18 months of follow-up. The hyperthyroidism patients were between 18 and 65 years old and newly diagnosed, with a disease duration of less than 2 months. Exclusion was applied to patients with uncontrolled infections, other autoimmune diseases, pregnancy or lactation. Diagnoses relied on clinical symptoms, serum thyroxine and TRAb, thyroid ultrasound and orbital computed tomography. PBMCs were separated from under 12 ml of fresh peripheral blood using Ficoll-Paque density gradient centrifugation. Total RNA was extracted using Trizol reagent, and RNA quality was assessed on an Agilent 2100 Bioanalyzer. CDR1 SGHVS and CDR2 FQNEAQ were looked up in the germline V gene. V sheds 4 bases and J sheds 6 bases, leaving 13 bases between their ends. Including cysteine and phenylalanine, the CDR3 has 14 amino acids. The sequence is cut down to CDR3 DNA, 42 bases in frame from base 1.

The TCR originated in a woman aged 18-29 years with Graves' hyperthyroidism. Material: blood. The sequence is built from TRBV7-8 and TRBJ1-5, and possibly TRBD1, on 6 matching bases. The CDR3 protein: CASSYAGVGQPQHF. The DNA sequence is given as TGTGCCAGCAGCTACGCAGGGGTGGGTCAGCCCCAGCATTTT.